This is a list of T cell receptor beta chains from one sample in a study of shared clonotypes between healthy human individuals. The table came from immunoSEQ multiplex PCR; TCRdb's copy has only in-frame clones and leaves some out. The sample includes more than 600,000 clones, about 90% of them seen just once. Sequencing was done on a sample of naive CD8+ T cells sorted from blood. The receptors originated from a young man in good health. The CDR3 runs from the conserved cysteine through the conserved F or W. The D gene is left open where the match is weak. Only part of the rows carry a size: once, few, many, or a class if the clone is expanded.

j_call clone_size d_call v_call cdr3_nt cdr3_aa
TRBJ2-1 - - TRBV14 TGTGCCAGCAGCCAAGTAAAAACTACAGGGAATGAGCAGTTCTTC CASSQVKTTGNEQFF
TRBJ1-1 - - TRBV2 TGTGCCGCATCTCTGAGGGTGAACACTGAAGCTTTCTTT CAASLRVNTEAFF
TRBJ2-2 - - TRBV5-8 TGTGCCAGCAGTTCAGGGACACTGGGGACCGGGGAGCTGTTTTTT CASSSGTLGTGELFF
TRBJ2-7 - - TRBV5-1 TGCGCCAGCAGCTTGTATAACCCCTATAACTCCTACGAGCAGTACTTC CASSLYNPYNSYEQYF
TRBJ2-2 few - TRBV11-3 TGTGCCAGCAGCCCAGCAGGGCTCAACACCGGGGAGCTGTTTTTT CASSPAGLNTGELFF
TRBJ1-1 - - TRBV5-6 TGTGCCAGCAGCAACGGATGGGGGACTGAAGCTTTCTTT CASSNGWGTEAFF
TRBJ1-1 - - TRBV5-7 TGTGCCAGCAGCTTAAGTCTCACCGGAGTGTGTAGGGGGTATACTGAAGCTTTCTTT CASSLSLTGVCRGYTEAFF
TRBJ2-3 - TRBD1 TRBV28 TGTGCCAGCGCATCAACAGGGGGCTTGACGGATACGCAGTATTTT CASASTGGLTDTQYF
TRBJ2-7 - - TRBV29-1 TGCAGCGTTCTCGCTCTTGGTTCCTACGAGCAGTACTTC CSVLALGSYEQYF
TRBJ1-1 - TRBD1 TRBV29-1 TGCAGCGTTGAAGTGCGTTCCGGGACAGGGATAACGGAGAACACTGAAGCTTTCTTT CSVEVRSGTGITENTEAFF
TRBJ2-1 - TRBD2 TRBV9 TGTGCCAGCAGCGTAGTTGATAGCGGGAGTTATGGTGAGCAGTTCTTC CASSVVDSGSYGEQFF
TRBJ2-1 - - TRBV27 TGTGCCAGCAGCACAGGGGGGCGGGAGCTTGAGCAGTTCTTC CASSTGGRELEQFF
TRBJ2-5 - - TRBV27 TGTGCCAGCAGTCCAATTAGGGCTGAGTGGTTGGAGACCCAGTACTTC CASSPIRAEWLETQYF
TRBJ2-7 - - TRBV27 TGTGCCAGCAGTTTAGGGGCTACCCTTACATCCGACGAGCAGTACTTC CASSLGATLTSDEQYF
TRBJ1-4 - TRBD1 TRBV19 TGTGCCAGTAGTATCTACGAGGGGGCAGGTGAAAAACTGTTTTTT CASSIYEGAGEKLFF
TRBJ2-7 - - TRBV6-5 TGTGCCAGCAGTTACGGTGACGGAACCTACGAGCAGTACTTC CASSYGDGTYEQYF
TRBJ2-1 - - TRBV19 TGTGCCAGTACCCCCGGGGCCGGTCCCAGTGTTCAGTTCTTC CASTPGAGPSVQFF
TRBJ1-4 - - TRBV6-6 TGTGCCAGCAGTTATGGACGTGGTGAAAAACTGTTTTTT CASSYGRGEKLFF
TRBJ2-1 - TRBD2 TRBV28 TGTGCCAGCGGACTAGCGGGCAATGAGCAGTTCTTC CASGLAGNEQFF
TRBJ2-1 - TRBD2 TRBV5-5 TGTGCCAGCAGCGGGGGGACTAGCGGGAGCTCCTACAATGAGCAGTTCTTC CASSGGTSGSSYNEQFF
TRBJ2-1 - - TRBV29-1 TGCAGCGGGAGGGGACTCCAGAGCTCCTACAATGAGCAGTTCTTC CSGRGLQSSYNEQFF
TRBJ1-2 - TRBD1 TRBV6-5 TGTGCCAGCAGTTACGTGACAGGGAGTAACTATGGCTACACCTTC CASSYVTGSNYGYTF
TRBJ2-7 - - TRBV9 TGTGCCAGCAGCCTTAGGTCCTCCTACGAGCAGTACTTC CASSLRSSYEQYF
TRBJ2-1 - TRBD2 TRBV7-2 TGTGCCAGCAGCTTCCGTGGGACTAGCGGGATCAATGAGCAGTTCTTC CASSFRGTSGINEQFF
TRBJ2-7 - - TRBV13 TGTGCCAGCAGCTTAGCGTCCGGACAGCTTTCCTACGAGCAGTACTTC CASSLASGQLSYEQYF
TRBJ2-7 - - TRBV5-5 TGTGCCAGCACCTTGACAGGTTCTACCGAGCAGTACTTC CASTLTGSTEQYF
TRBJ2-1 - - TRBV27 TGTGCCAGCAGTTTATCCAGCACCGGTGGGCAGTTCTTC CASSLSSTGGQFF
TRBJ2-3 - - TRBV4-2 TGTGCCAGCAGCCAAGTGCTGGACTCCCCTTTGAATACGCAGTATTTT CASSQVLDSPLNTQYF
TRBJ2-5 - - TRBV5-1 TGCGCCAGCAGCTTGCTCGGAGAGGAGACCCAGTACTTC CASSLLGEETQYF
TRBJ1-2 - - TRBV7-8 TGTGCCAGCAGCTTAACTCTGCGGGCGGCCGTCTATGGCTACACCTTC CASSLTLRAAVYGYTF
TRBJ1-2 - - TRBV5-5 TGTGCCAGCAGCTTGAATTTTGGGGAGCCCAATGGCTACACCTTC CASSLNFGEPNGYTF
TRBJ2-2 once - TRBV2 TGTGCCAGCAGTGAAGCCGGGTATAAAGCGAACACCGGGGAGCTGTTTTTT CASSEAGYKANTGELFF
TRBJ2-3 - - TRBV10-1 TGCGCCAGCAGTCCCGCGAGGGCAGATACGCAGTATTTT CASSPARADTQYF
TRBJ2-2 - TRBD2 TRBV29-1 TGCAGCGTGGACCTTATAGCGGGAGGGCCTTTAGGGGAGCTGTTTTTT CSVDLIAGGPLGELFF
TRBJ1-1 - - TRBV10-3 TGTGCCATCACACTGGGGCAGATGAACACTGAAGCTTTCTTT CAITLGQMNTEAFF
TRBJ2-7 - TRBD1 TRBV6-1 TGTGCCAGCAGTACAGGGGTCGAGCAGTACTTC CASSTGVEQYF
TRBJ2-2 - TRBD1 TRBV29-1 TGCAGCGTCGCGAATACCCAGGGGGCCGGGGAGCTGTTTTTT CSVANTQGAGELFF
TRBJ1-3 - - TRBV2 TGTGCCAGCAGAGCGGGACTCTTGAGCTCTGGAAACACCATATATTTT CASRAGLLSSGNTIYF
TRBJ2-1 - - TRBV12-1 TGTGCCAGCAGCTTCCTTGCTACTAGCTTTAGTGAGCAGTTCTTC CASSFLATSFSEQFF
TRBJ2-3 - TRBD2 TRBV27 TGTGCCAGCAGTTTATCGGGGAGCGGGGAAAGCACAGATACGCAGTATTTT CASSLSGSGESTDTQYF
TRBJ2-1 - TRBD1 TRBV29-1 TGCAGCGTTGGGGGACAGACCTACAATGAGCAGTTCTTC CSVGGQTYNEQFF
TRBJ2-7 - - TRBV14 TGTGCCAGCAGCCAAGAAGGGACGACCTACGAGCAGTACTTC CASSQEGTTYEQYF
TRBJ2-1 - TRBD1 TRBV5-1 TGCGCCAGCAGCTTAGGGGGCGAAGGAGGAGAGCAGTTCTTC CASSLGGEGGEQFF
TRBJ2-1 - TRBD2 TRBV9 TGTGCCAGCCTTGGGAGGGGCAATGAGCAGTTCTTC CASLGRGNEQFF
TRBJ2-3 - TRBD2 TRBV15 TGTGCCACCAGCAGAGGTATCCCCGAGCGGGATAGCACAGATACGCAGTATTTT CATSRGIPERDSTDTQYF
TRBJ1-2 - - TRBV2 TGTGCCAGCAGCGATGAGGTCGTTAACTATGGCTACACCTTC CASSDEVVNYGYTF
TRBJ2-5 - - TRBV28 TGTGCCAGCAGTATAACAGAATTACAAGAGACCCAGTACTTC CASSITELQETQYF
TRBJ2-7 - - TRBV7-2 TGTGCCAGCAGCTTCCCCGGGACTTCCTACGAGCAGTACTTC CASSFPGTSYEQYF
TRBJ2-1 - TRBD1 TRBV9 TGTGCCAGCAGCGTATGGGACAGCCCCTATGAGCAGTTCTTC CASSVWDSPYEQFF
TRBJ2-1 - TRBD2 TRBV11-2 TGTGCCAGCAGCTTAGTGTCGGGAGGGCCCTCCTACAATGAGCAGTTCTTC CASSLVSGGPSYNEQFF
TRBJ2-7 once - TRBV7-8 TGTGCCAGCAGCTTAGGTAGCGGAAGGGGCAAGCAGTACTTC CASSLGSGRGKQYF
TRBJ1-1 - - TRBV19 TGTGCCAGTAGTACAGGGTACACTGAAGCTTTCTTT CASSTGYTEAFF
TRBJ2-7 - TRBD1 TRBV7-9 TGTGCCAGCAGCTTAGACGACAGGGGTCCGGAGTTTTATCCCTACGAGCAGTACTTC CASSLDDRGPEFYPYEQYF
TRBJ2-1 - TRBD1 TRBV6-5 TGTGCCAGCAGTTTACAGGGGCGGAATGAGCAGTTCTTC CASSLQGRNEQFF
TRBJ2-1 few TRBD2 TRBV10-1 TGCGCCAGCAGTGTACTAGCGGGAGAGGTGCAGTTCTTC CASSVLAGEVQFF